This T cell receptor (beta chain) stems from a study of cytotoxic CD8 clonotypes in ibrutinib-treated CLL. The wider study: Patients: roughly twelve relapsed/refractory, approximately 15 treatment-naive, some 18 IGHV unmutated. Complete response was seen in 2 patients and partial in approximately 25; around twelve progressed and roughly 15 stayed remitted after a median about six years.

Genomic DNA for TCR beta libraries, approximately 2 micrograms, came from cryopreserved PBMCs. V shed 7 bases and J shed 6 bases, with 16 bases lying between them. Germline V CDR1 and CDR2: MNHNY, SVGAGI (reference sequence). The CDR3 contains 13 residues. Data came from immunoSEQ multiplex PCR; TCRdb stores just in-frame clones and leaves some out. The repertoire includes 140,000 to 150,000 clones, about 78% of them detected once, and 5% to 5.5% sits in the top ten. The source material was PBMCs, sampled after 24 months of ibrutinib treatment. This chain uses TRBV6-6 with TRBJ2-7, with TRBD2 as a possible D gene (7 bases). The receptor was derived from a human donor with chronic lymphocytic leukemia. As DNA, the CDR3 is TGTGCCAGCACCGGGGGGCCCCGTGGCGAGCAGTACTTC. Amino acid sequence: CASTGGPRGEQYF.